This T cell receptor (beta chain) came from a study of neoadjuvant nivolumab and ipilimumab in lung cancer. Overall study: The combination arm added day-1 ipilimumab 1 mg/kg to nivolumab 3 mg/kg on days 1, 15, 29.

As to this clone: The antigen is unknown.

Method: immunoSEQ multiplex PCR; TCRdb's copy keeps in-frame clones and lacks some. The table shows tens of thousands of clones, with 75% to 90% occurring only once. Study observations and caveats: Higher pretherapy blood TCR richness went with higher resected-tumor richness. Only two of four nivolumab-treated tumors gained richness and clonality by surgery. Only a small number of samples underwent TCR sequencing.

Germline loops: CDR1 SGHNT, CDR2 YYREEE (reference sequence). Trimming pared 4 bases from V and 2 bases from J, leaving 16 bases between. The CDR3 covers 15 residues. Sample: peripheral blood, taken before neoadjuvant nivolumab, alone or with ipilimumab. The receptor was isolated from an adult with non-small cell lung cancer. This chain uses TRBV5-4 with TRBJ2-7, with a weak D call TRBD2 (6 bases). The CDR3 reads CASSPGAPGAYEQYF. CDR3 DNA: TGTGCCAGCAGCCCTGGGGCCCCGGGGGCCTACGAGCAGTACTTC.